Listed below are T cell receptor beta chains from one sample, sequenced in a study of T-cell reconstitution after alpha-beta-depleted transplantation in children. MiXCR, applied by TCRdb to the PCR reads, yields one record per CDR3 protein. The sample holds about 500,000 distinct CDR3 sequences, approximately 29% seen once. Sequenced material: PBMCs from the stem cell graft donor, taken from the stem cell graft. The receptors originated from a human donor who donated a stem cell graft to a child with aplastic anemia. The CDR3 runs from the conserved cysteine through the conserved F or W. D genes are given only for firm matches. Where a row states a size, it is once, few, many or the class of an expanded clone; other rows omit it.

cdr3_nt: TGTGCCAGCTCGGGAGGGGAAGGACAGTTCTCCTACAATGAGCAGTTCTTC; cdr3_aa: CASSGGEGQFSYNEQFF; clone_size: NA; d_call: NA; v_call: TRBV18; cdr3_length: 17; j_call: TRBJ2-1
cdr3_nt: TGTGCCAGCAGCTTACTTCCAGTCACGAACACCGGGGAGCTGTTTTTT; cdr3_aa: CASSLLPVTNTGELFF; clone_size: NA; d_call: NA; v_call: TRBV7-8; cdr3_length: 16; j_call: TRBJ2-2
cdr3_nt: TGTGCCAGCAGTGGGGGCAGGAGCCCAGATACGCAGCATTTT; cdr3_aa: CASSGGRSPDTQHF; clone_size: NA; d_call: NA; v_call: TRBV6-1; cdr3_length: 14; j_call: TRBJ1-5
cdr3_nt: TGCAGTGTCCCAGCGGGGCTCTACAATGAGCAGTTCTTC; cdr3_aa: CSVPAGLYNEQFF; clone_size: NA; d_call: TRBD2; v_call: TRBV20-1; cdr3_length: 13; j_call: TRBJ2-1
cdr3_nt: TGTGCCAGCAGCTTGGCCGGTGGAAATCAGCCCCAGCATTTT; cdr3_aa: CASSLAGGNQPQHF; clone_size: many; d_call: NA; v_call: TRBV7-9; cdr3_length: 14; j_call: TRBJ1-5
cdr3_nt: TGTGCCAGCACCCAGGGAGGGGGCAGGGGATACGAGCAGTACTTC; cdr3_aa: CASTQGGGRGYEQYF; clone_size: NA; d_call: NA; v_call: TRBV12-3/TRBV12-4; cdr3_length: 15; j_call: TRBJ2-7
cdr3_nt: TGTGCCTGTGTCCGGGCCCGACTCTTGAACGAGCAGTACTTC; cdr3_aa: CACVRARLLNEQYF; clone_size: NA; d_call: NA; v_call: TRBV30; cdr3_length: 14; j_call: TRBJ2-7
cdr3_nt: TGTGCCAGCAGTTACGAGGTCCAAGAGACCCAGTACTTC; cdr3_aa: CASSYEVQETQYF; clone_size: NA; d_call: NA; v_call: TRBV6-5; cdr3_length: 13; j_call: TRBJ2-5
cdr3_nt: TGTGCCAGCAGCCCACTGAAGGACCCGACCTACGAGCAGTACTTC; cdr3_aa: CASSPLKDPTYEQYF; clone_size: NA; d_call: NA; v_call: TRBV4-2; cdr3_length: 15; j_call: TRBJ2-7
cdr3_nt: TGTGCCAGCAGCCCAACCAAATACAATGAGCAGTTCTTC; cdr3_aa: CASSPTKYNEQFF; clone_size: NA; d_call: NA; v_call: TRBV7-9; cdr3_length: 13; j_call: TRBJ2-1
cdr3_nt: TGTGCCAGCAGCGTCGAACCGGGACAGGGGTATGAGCAGTTCTTC; cdr3_aa: CASSVEPGQGYEQFF; clone_size: NA; d_call: TRBD1; v_call: TRBV9; cdr3_length: 15; j_call: TRBJ2-1
cdr3_nt: TGCAGTGCGAGAAATCTCGGGACTAGCGGGAGTAGCACAGATACGCAGTATTTT; cdr3_aa: CSARNLGTSGSSTDTQYF; clone_size: few; d_call: TRBD2; v_call: TRBV20-1; cdr3_length: 18; j_call: TRBJ2-3
cdr3_nt: TGTGCCAGCAAGCTTTTCGGGACAAGCACTGAAGCTTTCTTT; cdr3_aa: CASKLFGTSTEAFF; clone_size: few; d_call: NA; v_call: TRBV25-1; cdr3_length: 14; j_call: TRBJ1-1
cdr3_nt: TGTGCCAGCAGCTTAAACTCGTTTACTGAAGCTTTCTTT; cdr3_aa: CASSLNSFTEAFF; clone_size: few; d_call: NA; v_call: TRBV11-3; cdr3_length: 13; j_call: TRBJ1-1
cdr3_nt: TGCGCCAGCAGGCTCCGGCAGGGTAACACCGGGGAGCTGTTTTTT; cdr3_aa: CASRLRQGNTGELFF; clone_size: few; d_call: NA; v_call: TRBV5-1; cdr3_length: 15; j_call: TRBJ2-2
cdr3_nt: TGTGCCAGCAGTCCCCTGGGGGCGTCTGGAAACACCATATATTTT; cdr3_aa: CASSPLGASGNTIYF; clone_size: NA; d_call: NA; v_call: TRBV27; cdr3_length: 15; j_call: TRBJ1-3
cdr3_nt: TGTGCCAGCAGTTTAGACAAGGGGGGGACCGGGGAGCTGTTTTTT; cdr3_aa: CASSLDKGGTGELFF; clone_size: few; d_call: NA; v_call: TRBV6-5; cdr3_length: 15; j_call: TRBJ2-2
cdr3_nt: TGTGCAGAGGGACAGGGGAAAGTAAACGAGCAGTACTTC; cdr3_aa: CAEGQGKVNEQYF; clone_size: few; d_call: TRBD1; v_call: TRBV7-9; cdr3_length: 13; j_call: TRBJ2-7
cdr3_nt: TGTGCCAGCATACATACCGCAGGGCGCCTGTTTAATGAAAAACTGTTTTTT; cdr3_aa: CASIHTAGRLFNEKLFF; clone_size: NA; d_call: NA; v_call: TRBV7-3; cdr3_length: 17; j_call: TRBJ1-4
cdr3_nt: TGCAGCGTTGACAATGGGACTCTTGATGAGCAGTTCTTC; cdr3_aa: CSVDNGTLDEQFF; clone_size: NA; d_call: NA; v_call: TRBV29-1; cdr3_length: 13; j_call: TRBJ2-1
cdr3_nt: TGTGCCAGCACCGCATGGGGGACCGGGGAGCTGTTTTTT; cdr3_aa: CASTAWGTGELFF; clone_size: NA; d_call: NA; v_call: TRBV6-1; cdr3_length: 13; j_call: TRBJ2-2
cdr3_nt: TGTGCCAGCAGCGATACCGGGACCATTCAAGAGACCCAGTACTTC; cdr3_aa: CASSDTGTIQETQYF; clone_size: few; d_call: NA; v_call: TRBV7-2; cdr3_length: 15; j_call: TRBJ2-5
cdr3_nt: TGTGCCAGCAGTCTACAGGGGGAGCCCTTGGAGGGCTACACCTTC; cdr3_aa: CASSLQGEPLEGYTF; clone_size: NA; d_call: TRBD1; v_call: TRBV5-5; cdr3_length: 15; j_call: TRBJ1-2
cdr3_nt: TGTGCCAGCAGCAGCCACACAGGGGGCGGTCAGCCCCAGCATTTT; cdr3_aa: CASSSHTGGGQPQHF; clone_size: NA; d_call: TRBD1; v_call: TRBV11-3; cdr3_length: 15; j_call: TRBJ1-5
cdr3_nt: TGTGCCAGCAGCTTCAGATGGGTCTTGCGGGGTGAGCAGTTCTTC; cdr3_aa: CASSFRWVLRGEQFF; clone_size: few; d_call: NA; v_call: TRBV5-5; cdr3_length: 15; j_call: TRBJ2-1
cdr3_nt: TGTGCCAGCAGCCCAGACAGCGGCAATCAGCCCCAGCATTTT; cdr3_aa: CASSPDSGNQPQHF; clone_size: NA; d_call: NA; v_call: TRBV7-2; cdr3_length: 14; j_call: TRBJ1-5
cdr3_nt: TGCGCCAGCAGCTTGGTCCGCTTGGATACGCAGTATTTT; cdr3_aa: CASSLVRLDTQYF; clone_size: NA; d_call: NA; v_call: TRBV5-1; cdr3_length: 13; j_call: TRBJ2-3
cdr3_nt: TGTGCCAGCAGCGTAGAACCGACCGCGGGGGAGACCCAGTACTTC; cdr3_aa: CASSVEPTAGETQYF; clone_size: NA; d_call: NA; v_call: TRBV9; cdr3_length: 15; j_call: TRBJ2-5
cdr3_nt: TGTGCCAGCAGTCTAGCACCGAAACCTAACTATGGCTACACCTTC; cdr3_aa: CASSLAPKPNYGYTF; clone_size: few; d_call: NA; v_call: TRBV6-1; cdr3_length: 15; j_call: TRBJ1-2
cdr3_nt: TGCAGTGCTAGAGATTTTACTGTGAACACTGAAGCTTTCTTT; cdr3_aa: CSARDFTVNTEAFF; clone_size: few; d_call: NA; v_call: TRBV20-1; cdr3_length: 14; j_call: TRBJ1-1
cdr3_nt: TGTGCCAGCAGCCGACTAGCGGGAGCTAGAAATGAGCAGTTCTTC; cdr3_aa: CASSRLAGARNEQFF; clone_size: NA; d_call: TRBD2; v_call: TRBV7-2; cdr3_length: 15; j_call: TRBJ2-1
cdr3_nt: TGCAGTGCCATAAGGGGACAGGGGACTCTCGAGCAGTACTTC; cdr3_aa: CSAIRGQGTLEQYF; clone_size: few; d_call: TRBD1; v_call: TRBV20-1; cdr3_length: 14; j_call: TRBJ2-7
cdr3_nt: TGCAGCTCTAGAACTAGCGGGGGGACAGAAGAGCAGTTCTTC; cdr3_aa: CSSRTSGGTEEQFF; clone_size: few; d_call: TRBD2; v_call: TRBV29-1; cdr3_length: 14; j_call: TRBJ2-1
cdr3_nt: TGTGCCACACCCCGGTCAGGATCGAACACCGGGGAGCTGTTTTTT; cdr3_aa: CATPRSGSNTGELFF; clone_size: few; d_call: NA; v_call: TRBV28; cdr3_length: 15; j_call: TRBJ2-2
cdr3_nt: TGTGCCACCAGCAGAGGAAAGGCGGGAGGGTACGAGCAGTACTTC; cdr3_aa: CATSRGKAGGYEQYF; clone_size: few; d_call: TRBD2; v_call: TRBV15; cdr3_length: 15; j_call: TRBJ2-7
cdr3_nt: TGTGCCAGCAGTGAATGGGGAAATAGCAATCAGCCCCAGCATTTT; cdr3_aa: CASSEWGNSNQPQHF; clone_size: NA; d_call: NA; v_call: TRBV6-1; cdr3_length: 15; j_call: TRBJ1-5
cdr3_nt: TGTGCCAGCAGCTTGGGACCCCCCGGAGAAAAACTGTTTTTT; cdr3_aa: CASSLGPPGEKLFF; clone_size: NA; d_call: NA; v_call: TRBV5-6; cdr3_length: 14; j_call: TRBJ1-4
cdr3_nt: TGCAGCGTTGATGGACCTTACAGTCCTAACAATGAGCAGTTCTTC; cdr3_aa: CSVDGPYSPNNEQFF; clone_size: few; d_call: NA; v_call: TRBV29-1; cdr3_length: 15; j_call: TRBJ2-1
cdr3_nt: NA; cdr3_aa: CARGPGVGGGSGYTF; clone_size: few; d_call: NA; v_call: TRBV5-2; cdr3_length: 15; j_call: TRBJ1-2
cdr3_nt: TGTGCCAGTAGGCGGGGGGCTGGGAACACTGAAGCTTTCTTT; cdr3_aa: CASRRGAGNTEAFF; clone_size: NA; d_call: NA; v_call: TRBV19; cdr3_length: 14; j_call: TRBJ1-1
cdr3_nt: TGCAGTGCTAGAGATGAGGAAGGGCGGGAGGTCTCTAGCACAGATACGCAGTATTTT; cdr3_aa: CSARDEEGREVSSTDTQYF; clone_size: NA; d_call: TRBD2; v_call: TRBV20-1; cdr3_length: 19; j_call: TRBJ2-3
cdr3_nt: TGTGCCAGCAGCTGGGGACAGGGGATGAACACTGAAGCTTTCTTT; cdr3_aa: CASSWGQGMNTEAFF; clone_size: few; d_call: TRBD1; v_call: TRBV7-6; cdr3_length: 15; j_call: TRBJ1-1
cdr3_nt: TGCGCCAGCAGCTTTAGCGGGAGGCCAGATACGCAGTATTTT; cdr3_aa: CASSFSGRPDTQYF; clone_size: few; d_call: TRBD2; v_call: TRBV5-1; cdr3_length: 14; j_call: TRBJ2-3
cdr3_nt: TGTGCCAGCAGGCCCTCGGCTAGCTCCTACAATGAGCAGTTCTTC; cdr3_aa: CASRPSASSYNEQFF; clone_size: few; d_call: NA; v_call: TRBV7-2; cdr3_length: 15; j_call: TRBJ2-1
cdr3_nt: TGCAGTGGAGGGGTAGGGAACGCGGGTCAGCCCCAGCATTTT; cdr3_aa: CSGGVGNAGQPQHF; clone_size: once; d_call: NA; v_call: TRBV20-1; cdr3_length: 14; j_call: TRBJ1-5
cdr3_nt: TGTGCCAGCGCCAGGGCAGGCAGCGAGCAGTACTTC; cdr3_aa: CASARAGSEQYF; clone_size: NA; d_call: NA; v_call: TRBV12-3/TRBV12-4; cdr3_length: 12; j_call: TRBJ2-7
cdr3_nt: TGTGCCAGCAGTCGTGGACAGGGGAGTCGAGGGAACACTGAAGCTTTCTTT; cdr3_aa: CASSRGQGSRGNTEAFF; clone_size: NA; d_call: TRBD1; v_call: TRBV12-3/TRBV12-4; cdr3_length: 17; j_call: TRBJ1-1
cdr3_nt: TGCAGTGCTGGCCCAGGGAATGGGCAGTATTTT; cdr3_aa: CSAGPGNGQYF; clone_size: NA; d_call: NA; v_call: TRBV20-1; cdr3_length: 11; j_call: TRBJ2-3
cdr3_nt: TGTGCCACCAGTGATGGAAAGAATCAGCCCCAGCATTTT; cdr3_aa: CATSDGKNQPQHF; clone_size: NA; d_call: NA; v_call: TRBV24-1; cdr3_length: 13; j_call: TRBJ1-5
cdr3_nt: TGTGCCAGCAGTGAAGGGGTTGTTAACGATGAAAAACTGTTTTTT; cdr3_aa: CASSEGVVNDEKLFF; clone_size: NA; d_call: NA; v_call: TRBV25-1; cdr3_length: 15; j_call: TRBJ1-4
cdr3_nt: TGTGCCTGGAGTGAAGGTGGCGGGGGGCTCACAGATACGCAGTATTTT; cdr3_aa: CAWSEGGGGLTDTQYF; clone_size: NA; d_call: TRBD2; v_call: TRBV30; cdr3_length: 16; j_call: TRBJ2-3
cdr3_nt: TGCAGCGTTGAGGGGCCCAGGGGAGGGGGCTACGAGCAGTACTTC; cdr3_aa: CSVEGPRGGGYEQYF; clone_size: few; d_call: NA; v_call: TRBV29-1; cdr3_length: 15; j_call: TRBJ2-7